What follows describes a single T cell receptor beta chain. Its antigen remains undetermined. No much larger clone exists at a distance of one base, and base qualities are not known. For the CD8 naive samples, CD45RO-negative cells were positively selected for CCR7, yielding a CD45RA+CCR7+ population from which TemRA cells were excluded. Healthy HIV-negative adults with no recently reported acute infections or vaccinations were included as donors. All donors were Caucasian adults living in Nashville, Tennessee, USA. Blood was obtained by leukapheresis, after which PBMCs were separated by Ficoll-Histopaque density gradient centrifugation and cryopreserved in liquid nitrogen vapor phase. Purity and quantity of every magnetically sorted T cell population were checked by analytical flow cytometry. Each sorted fraction had its genomic DNA isolated and then quantified by UV absorbance on a Nanodrop 2000c.

This entry belongs to a study of shared clonotypes between healthy human individuals (dated by TCRdb to 2020 to 2021). Study-level background: The cohort included a few men and a couple of women between 18 and 49 years of age. Between about 0.8 and 9 billion PBMCs per donor were obtained by leukapheresis. Per donor, three plates each were used for CD4 naive and CD4 memory, two for CD8 naive, and one for CD8 memory. To estimate repertoire size and how much clonotype sharing occurs between individuals, the study deeply sequenced the blood TCR repertoires of roughly 5 healthy adults. To increase sequencing depth and limit assay-specific biases, different laboratories used diverse techniques to prepare libraries and sequence TCR repertoires. Points the paper makes about the study in general: Because the study included a small number of donors, the genetic and exposure-history diversity represented was limited. Pairwise subsampling indicated that sequencing depth was expected to affect the degree of clonotype sharing among donors. Only blood was sampled, and tissue TCR repertoires likely differ from those in blood. Naive subsets generally had larger estimated clonotype richness than memory subsets did. Higher generation probabilities were observed for clonotypes shared by all four sorted-subset donors than for non-shared clonotypes. When several donors were compared, the shared fraction of clonotypes was about 5% for naive CD4, around 3.6% for naive CD8, about 2.4% for memory CD4, and under 0.5% for memory CD8. Even with the large sequencing depth, rarefaction of the sorted-subset datasets indicated that sequencing was incomplete.

Using the deep immunoSEQ assay, TCR CDR3 regions were amplified from genomic DNA by multiplex PCR. Extracted genomic DNA from each cell subset was spread evenly across all wells of several immunoSEQ 96-well plates, with each plate serving as a replicate. For sorted subsets, approximately 200 ng of genomic DNA, equivalent to 30,000 or so T cell genomes, went into each replicate PCR. Purified libraries were quantified with a Qubit 3.0 fluorometer, sized on a Bioanalyzer 2100, and re-quantified with the KAPA Library Quantification kit. Every immunoSEQ 96-well plate was sequenced on a separate single-read 150-cycle Illumina NextSeq 550 flow cell. In the authors' own workflow: Because the immunoSEQ output included only junctional sequences and no quality scores, the filtering could not be the same as the filtering used for full-length reads. To assign V/J genes and CDR3, sequences were annotated using PyIR, a Python wrapper for IgBLAST v1.9, with IMGT germline references. Reads were filtered out if the reads had weak V/J assignments (E-value above 1e-6), no CDR3, stop codons, out-of-frame junctions, or ambiguous translated residues. V3J clonotypes were defined by identical inferred V gene, J gene, and CDR3 amino acid sequence. Percentage overlap between repertoires was computed as shared unique clonotypes divided by the size of the smaller repertoire. Repertoire richness was assessed with RTK rarefaction, the Chao1 estimator, and Recon v2.1 estimates of unobserved clonotypes. Generation probabilities for all TCRbeta clonotypes obtained by the gDNA method from a handful of donors were computed using OLGA. Entries here come from immuneACCESS through TCRdb and include only in-frame sequences with V and J called. Some clones fail to appear in such tables; in the studies checked, an unresolved V gene covers under half of the shortfall, and the cause of the remainder is unknown. The D gene and trimming were derived from the DNA, and the V and J assignments and clone size from that table. The sample table contains some 800,000 clones; only one count was recorded for about 92% of them. The ten largest clonotypes hold about 25% of the sample.

Spanning cysteine to phenylalanine, the CDR3 consists of 13 amino acids. Of all the DNA, just the CDR3 is kept, 39 bases in frame from base 1. After removal of 11 bases from V and 7 bases from J, the junction retains 10 bases not matched to a gene. The germline V gene (reference sequence) supplies CDR1 LNHDA and CDR2 SQIVND. Sequencing input: naive CD8+ T cells sorted from blood. The sample's cell subset or site label, in plain terms: CD45RA+CCR7+. The rearrangement combines TRBV19 with TRBJ2-4; 8 central bases correspond to TRBD1. This TCR derives from a man aged 25 to 45 in good health. The nucleotide sequence is given as TGTGCCGGCAAGACAGGGGAATTGAACATTCAGTACTTC. This is translated as CAGKTGELNIQYF. Outside the CDR3, residues come from the reference TRBV19 and TRBJ2-4 proteins, so the full variable domain is: DGGITQSPKYLFRKEGQNVTLSCEQNLNHDAMYWYRQDPGQGLRLIYYSQIVNDFQKGDIAEGYSVSREKKESFPLTVTSAQKNPTAFYLCAGKTGELNIQYFGAGTRLSVL.